The 22 T cell receptor beta chains reported below all come from one sample, sequenced in a study of graft-versus-host responses after intestinal transplantation. The repertoire was sequenced with immunoSEQ multiplex PCR; TCRdb's copy has only in-frame clones and lacks some. The sample gives around 100,000 clones, about 90% of which show up once; around 0.98% is in the top ten. These receptors are not linked to any known antigen. Sample: unstimulated CD4+ T cells sorted from spleen or lymph node cells, taken before transplant. These receptors all stem from a human donor who was the organ donor for an intestinal transplant.

This chain connects TRBV30 to TRBJ2-7; D perhaps matches TRBD1 (6 bases). V gave up 2 bases and J gave up 0 bases, with 14 bases separating them. Germline V lookup: CDR1 GTSNPN, CDR2 SVGIG (reference sequence). The CDR3 consists of 15 residues. The CDR3 coding sequence is TGTGCCTGGAGTTTTCCGACAGGCCTCTCCTACGAGCAGTACTTC. Translated, it gives CAWSFPTGLSYEQYF. The whole variable domain, remainder taken from reference TRBV30 and TRBJ2-7, is SQTIHQWPATLVQPVGSPLSLECTVEGTSNPNLYWYRQAAGRGLQLLFYSVGIGQISSEVPQNLSASRPQDRQFILSSKKLLLSDSGFYLCAWSFPTGLSYEQYFGPGTRLTVT.

The J gene is TRBJ2-1, the V gene TRBV5-1; 14 positions agree with TRBD2. V was clipped by 3 bases and J by 0 bases; unmatched bases: 8. Per germline, CDR1 SGHRS and CDR2 YFSETQ. The CDR3 contains 19 residues. CDR3 amino acids: CASSWFPGLAGVSYNEQFF. The CDR3 DNA follows: TGCGCCAGCAGCTGGTTCCCGGGACTAGCGGGGGTCTCCTACAATGAGCAGTTCTTC.

This clone has only a few counts. The chain couples TRBV2 to TRBJ2-3; no clear D gene. Germline V lookup: CDR1 SNHLY, CDR2 FYNNEI. V was trimmed by 1 base and J by 8 bases, leaving 1 base between them. This CDR3 has 10 residues. CDR3 loop: CASSEGTQYF. In DNA, the CDR3 is TGTGCCAGCAGTGAAGGTACGCAGTATTTT.

V is TRBV7-9 and J is TRBJ2-3, with TRBD2 matching over 14 bases. The V segment lost 6 bases and the J segment 8 bases; nucleotides outside the gene matches: 13. Germline-derived CDR1 and CDR2 are SEHNR and FQNEAQ (reference sequence). The CDR3 is 17 amino acids. As DNA, the CDR3 is TGTGCCAGCAGTTCGTCCGGGACTAGCGGGGGATTGGGTACGCAGTATTTT. Its translation: CASSSSGTSGGLGTQYF.

This rearrangement joins TRBV19 to TRBJ1-2; D perhaps matches TRBD1 (6 bases). Trimming pared 5 bases from V and 7 bases from J, leaving 20 bases between. This CDR3 is built from 15 residues. Germline V CDR1 and CDR2: LNHDA, SQIVND (reference sequence). CDR3 nucleotide sequence: TGTGCCAGTAGTGAAAACGCGGACAGTATAATTGGCTACACCTTC. Translated, it gives CASSENADSIIGYTF.

This chain uses TRBV10-3 with TRBJ1-2, with D maybe TRBD1 (6 bases). Trimming took off 6 bases at V and 1 base at J, with 15 bases between the two ends. Germline V lookup: CDR1 ENHRY, CDR2 SYGVKD. This CDR3 is 15 amino acids long. This CDR3 reads CAIRGMGQFNYGYTF. The DNA for the CDR3 is TGTGCCATCAGGGGAATGGGACAATTTAACTATGGCTACACCTTC.

The V call is TRBV28, the J call TRBJ2-7, with TRBD1 matching 7 bases. Looked up from germline, CDR1 is MDHEN and CDR2 is SYDVKM. Germline trimming cut 7 bases from V and 4 bases from J; bases unmatched to any gene: 10. The CDR3 contains 14 residues. CDR3 nucleotides: TGTGCCAGCAACTGGGCAGGGGGTACGTACGAGCAGTACTTC. It is translated as CASNWAGGTYEQYF.

This clone was counted a few times. The chain has TRBV28 and TRBJ2-7; D is unresolved. V was shortened by 3 bases and J by 5 bases, with 5 bases between the two germline ends. CDR1 and CDR2 from the germline V gene are MDHEN and SYDVKM. The CDR3 length is 11 residues. The CDR3 here is CASSFADEQYF. For the CDR3, the DNA is TGTGCCAGCAGTTTTGCGGACGAGCAGTACTTC.

This clone has just a few counts. The chain couples TRBV9 to TRBJ1-4; D is ambiguous. CDR1 is SGDLS and CDR2 is YYNGEE in the germline V gene. V was trimmed by 0 bases and J by 2 bases, leaving 2 bases between them. The CDR3 is made up of 13 amino acids. The CDR3 loop reads CASSVDTNEKLFF. The CDR3, as DNA: TGTGCCAGCAGCGTAGATACTAATGAAAAACTGTTTTTT.

The chain joins TRBV6-5 to TRBJ1-2; 7 nucleotides match TRBD1. Germline lookup yields CDR1 MNHEY and CDR2 SVGAGI. The CDR3 length is 16 residues. After removal of 2 bases from V and 4 bases from J, the junction contained 10 bases not matched to a gene. The CDR3 reads CASSYRPAGGIYGYTF. DNA for the CDR3: TGTGCCAGCAGTTACCGGCCGGCAGGGGGAATCTATGGCTACACCTTC.

The chain has TRBV27 and TRBJ1-1; maybe TRBD1 (5 bases). Between the trimmed V and J ends, which lost 7 bases and 8 bases, there was a span of 20 bases. Germline CDR1 MNHEY, CDR2 SMNVEV (reference sequence). The CDR3 length is 14 residues. CDR3 protein: CASTKSGGVREAFF. The CDR3 DNA reads TGTGCCAGCACCAAATCTGGGGGAGTTCGGGAAGCTTTCTTT.

This clone appeared once. The chain is built from TRBV2 and TRBJ1-4; TRBD1 agrees at 8 bases. J gave up 8 bases and V 6 bases, and 8 bases lay outside the gene matches. The V gene's germline CDR1 is SNHLY and CDR2 FYNNEI. The CDR3 totals 14 residues. In DNA form, the CDR3 reads TGTGCCAGCAGCCAACAGGGGGTTCGAGAAAAACTGTTTTTT. This translates into CASSQQGVREKLFF.

As concerns this clone: This sample also contains other DNA sequences that code for the same CDR3. The chain carries TRBV11-2 and TRBJ2-1, with D possibly matching TRBD2 (5 bases). CDR3 length: 14 amino acids. The V and J ends lost 1 base and 8 bases respectively, with 12 bases between them. Germline loops: CDR1 SGHAT, CDR2 FQNNGV. The CDR3 sequence: CASSLGLAPDEQFF. In DNA form, the CDR3 reads TGTGCCAGCAGCTTAGGATTAGCGCCGGATGAGCAGTTCTTC. The full variable domain, in which reference TRBV11-2 and TRBJ2-1 provide the parts outside the CDR3, is EAGVAQSPRYKIIEKRQSVAFWCNPISGHATLYWYQQILGQGPKLLIQFQNNGVVDDSQLPKDRFSAERLKGVDSTLKIQPAKLEDSAVYLCASSLGLAPDEQFFGPGTRLTVL.

This clone was seen once. The chain uses TRBV11-2 and TRBJ2-5; 9 nucleotides agree with TRBD1. Germline V lookup: CDR1 SGHAT, CDR2 FQNNGV. The V gene end was trimmed by 5 bases and the J gene end by 1 base; junction bases not matched to a gene: 2. This CDR3 contains 14 residues. The CDR3 DNA sequence: TGTGCCAGCAGCCGGGGACAGGGCCAAGAGACCCAGTACTTC. Translation: CASSRGQGQETQYF.

The gene calls are TRBV28 and TRBJ2-7; D is ambiguous. With 4 bases removed from V and 9 bases from J, the gap between germline ends came to 16 bases. The CDR3 has 13 amino acids. Germline V gene lookup returns CDR1 MDHEN and CDR2 SYDVKM. CDR3: CASSYQLRGGQYF. The CDR3, as DNA: TGTGCCAGCAGTTACCAATTACGAGGCGGGCAGTACTTC.

The chain combines TRBV9 with TRBJ2-1; the D is unclear. The CDR3 totals 13 residues. Germline V lookup: CDR1 SGDLS, CDR2 YYNGEE. V dropped 0 bases and J dropped 4 bases, with 5 bases sitting between them. The CDR3 sequence: CASSVARYNEQFF. For the CDR3, the DNA is TGTGCCAGCAGCGTAGCCAGATACAATGAGCAGTTCTTC.

V and J are TRBV7-9 and TRBJ1-4; 7 bases are shared with TRBD1. The CDR3 consists of 14 residues. Germline loops: CDR1 SEHNR, CDR2 FQNEAQ (reference sequence). With 5 bases clipped from V and 7 bases from J, the junction kept 7 bases outside the gene matches. CDR3 amino acids: CASSDLNRGEKLFF. The CDR3 coding sequence is TGTGCCAGCAGCGACCTCAACAGGGGTGAAAAACTGTTTTTT.

The rearrangement joins TRBV28 to TRBJ1-3; 11 nucleotides align to TRBD1. The germline gives CDR1 MDHEN, CDR2 SYDVKM. This CDR3 is built from 16 residues. Unmatched junction bases numbered 9, after V lost 8 bases and J lost 3 bases. CDR3 region: CASAGTGGFGGNTIYF. The CDR3 DNA sequence: TGTGCCAGCGCCGGGACAGGGGGATTCGGTGGAAACACCATATATTTT.

V and J are TRBV9 and TRBJ1-3, with 8 bases matching TRBD1. This CDR3 region has 17 residues. V gave up 4 bases and J gave up 0 bases; unmatched junction bases: 9. The germline V gene encodes CDR1 SGDLS and CDR2 YYNGEE. The chain's CDR3 is CASSPATGAHSGNTIYF. CDR3 DNA: TGTGCCAGCAGCCCGGCGACAGGGGCCCACTCTGGAAACACCATATATTTT.

The chain joins TRBV27 to TRBJ2-1; D is uncertain. This CDR3 has 14 amino acids. Germline V lookup: CDR1 MNHEY, CDR2 SMNVEV (reference sequence). With 2 bases removed from V and 15 bases from J, the gap between germline ends came to 20 bases. CDR3 sequence: CASSLKGTSLGLFF. In DNA, the CDR3 is TGTGCCAGCAGTTTAAAGGGAACCTCGTTGGGTCTGTTCTTC.

CDR3 sequence: CASTELSNEKLFF. DNA for the CDR3: TGTGCCAGCACCGAGTTGTCTAATGAAAAACTGTTTTTT. This chain links TRBV28 with TRBJ1-4; the D is unclear. This CDR3 spans 13 amino acids. Germline V gives CDR1 MDHEN, CDR2 SYDVKM. The V end was cut by 7 bases, the J end by 3 bases, with 9 bases between.

The chain is built from TRBV27 and TRBJ1-5; D is undetermined. The V end was cut by 6 bases, the J end by 8 bases, with 14 bases between. The CDR3 spans 13 residues. Germline-derived CDR1 and CDR2 are MNHEY and SMNVEV (reference sequence). In DNA, the CDR3 is TGTGCCAGCAGGCTGGAAGGCACGGAGCCCCAGCATTTT. It codes for CASRLEGTEPQHF.